Listed here are 27 T cell receptor beta chains from one sample, sequenced in a study of blood T cell repertoires in COVID-19. The assay was immunoSEQ multiplex PCR, and TCRdb's table has in-frame clones only and misses some. The profile shows about 40,000 clones, approximately 90% of them singletons. Sequencing was done on a sample of peripheral blood. Receptor source: a woman aged 25-40 years in a cohort sampled during active COVID-19.

CDR3 protein: CASSVGGIGYEQYF. The CDR3 DNA sequence: TGTGCCAGCAGCGTAGGAGGGATCGGTTACGAGCAGTACTTC. The chain carries TRBV9 and TRBJ2-7, with D perhaps TRBD2 (5 bases). The CDR3 totals 14 residues. V lost 0 bases, J lost 4 bases, and 11 bases lay in between. Germline V gene lookup returns CDR1 SGDLS and CDR2 YYNGEE.

This chain uses TRBV7-2 with TRBJ2-5; 12 bases map to TRBD2. Losses at the gene ends were 1 base for V and 2 bases for J; bases not matched to a gene: 2. The CDR3 covers 16 residues. The germline CDR1 and CDR2 sequences are SGHTA and FQGNSA. The CDR3 nucleotides are TGTGCCAGCAGCTTAGGGACTAGCGGGGTACAAGAGACCCAGTACTTC. It is translated as CASSLGTSGVQETQYF.

This clone turned up a few times. V gene TRBV7-2 combines with J gene TRBJ1-1, with D uncertain. Trimming left V 1 base short and J 1 base short, with 10 bases between. Germline loops: CDR1 SGHTA, CDR2 FQGNSA. This CDR3 comprises 15 residues. The CDR3 DNA reads as TGTGCCAGCAGCTTAGTCCCCACAGCGAACACTGAAGCTTTCTTT. The encoded protein is CASSLVPTANTEAFF.

The CDR3 nucleotides are TGCGCCAGTCAGCGGGAGGGGACCGGGGAGCTGTTTTTT. It codes for CASQREGTGELFF. The V and J genes are TRBV5-1 and TRBJ2-2; 10 nucleotides align to TRBD2. This CDR3 is 13 amino acids long. Trimming took 8 bases from V and 5 from J; bases not matched to a gene: 3. Looked up from germline, CDR1 is SGHRS and CDR2 is YFSETQ.

V is TRBV28 and J is TRBJ1-5; 8 nucleotides match TRBD1. This CDR3 spans 14 amino acids. From germline, CDR1 is MDHEN and CDR2 SYDVKM. V dropped 6 bases and J dropped 9; count of bases not matched to a gene: 10. The CDR3 DNA is TGTGCCAGCAGGGGAGGACAGGGTAGGGGGCCCCAGCATTTT. This codes for CASRGGQGRGPQHF.

The chain recombines TRBV5-1 with TRBJ2-5; 13 nucleotides align to TRBD2. Germline V CDR1 and CDR2: SGHRS, YFSETQ. V shed 4 bases and J 5 bases; nucleotides not matched to a gene: 8. This CDR3 is 16 amino acids long. The CDR3 loop is CASSIGLAGVGETQYF. The DNA of the CDR3 is TGCGCCAGCAGCATCGGACTAGCGGGAGTGGGGGAGACCCAGTACTTC. The full variable domain, with the rest looked up from reference TRBV5-1 and TRBJ2-5, is KAGVTQTPRYLIKTRGQQVTLSCSPISGHRSVSWYQQTPGQGLQFLFEYFSETQRNKGNFPGRFSGRQFSNSRSEMNVSTLELGDSALYLCASSIGLAGVGETQYFGPGTRLLVL.

The genes are TRBV6-6 and TRBJ2-7; 8 bases align to TRBD1. Unmatched junction bases numbered 6, after V lost 5 bases and J lost 6 bases. Germline CDR1 reads MNHNY; CDR2 reads SVGAGI (reference sequence). This CDR3 has 13 residues. The CDR3 protein is CASSLDRAFEQYF. The CDR3 DNA follows: TGTGCCAGCAGTCTGGACAGGGCGTTCGAGCAGTACTTC.

The rearrangement links TRBV9 to TRBJ2-7; D not resolved. This CDR3 contains 15 residues. Per germline, CDR1 SGDLS and CDR2 YYNGEE. Deletions cut 3 bases from V and 1 base from J, with 14 bases between. In DNA, the CDR3 is TGTGCCAGCAGCGAAGGAACTATCTTTTCCTACGAGCAGTACTTC. The encoded protein is CASSEGTIFSYEQYF.

On this clone itself: One junction end does not reproduce the germline sequence, and a read error may be involved. V and J are TRBV27 and TRBJ2-7; possibly TRBD1 for D (6 bases). Germline CDR1 MNHEY, CDR2 SMNVEV (reference sequence). The CDR3 loop spans 9 amino acids. As DNA, the CDR3 is TGTGCCAGCTTCACAGGGAATAGTTTC. Protein: CASFTGNSF.

This clone appeared a single time. The rearrangement joins TRBV3-1 (or the pseudogene TRBV3-2) to TRBJ1-2, with 12 bases aligning to TRBD1. The CDR3 length is 15 residues. Germline V lookup: CDR1 LGHDT, CDR2 YNNKEL (reference sequence). V dropped 4 bases and J dropped 4; count of bases not matched to a gene: 4. The CDR3 bases are TGTGCCAGCAGCCCCGGGACAGGGGGCGCCTATGGCTACACCTTC. As protein: CASSPGTGGAYGYTF.

V usage is TRBV18 and J usage is TRBJ1-5; 9 bases match TRBD1. The CDR3 is 15 amino acids. Germline assignment: CDR1 KGHSH and CDR2 LQKENI. Trimming at V came to 2 bases and at J to 6 bases, leaving 5 bases not matched to a gene. CDR3: CASSPGGGQGQPQHF. CDR3 bases: TGTGCCAGCTCACCAGGGGGGGGACAGGGTCAGCCCCAGCATTTT.

This chain links TRBV30 with TRBJ2-7; 8 bases align to TRBD2. The germline V gene has CDR1 GTSNPN and CDR2 SVGIG (reference sequence). J lost 3 bases, V lost 0 bases, and 4 bases had no gene match. The CDR3 totals 14 residues. The CDR3 DNA reads TGTGCCTGGAGTGTAAATAGCGGGATCTACGAGCAGTACTTC. It encodes CAWSVNSGIYEQYF.

The chain combines TRBV3-1 (or the pseudogene TRBV3-2) with TRBJ2-5; TRBD2 matches 11 bases. The V and J ends lost 4 bases and 2 bases, in that order; junction bases with no gene match: 9. Germline CDR1 is LGHDT and CDR2 is YNNKEL (reference sequence). The CDR3 has 17 amino acids. CDR3 amino acids: CASSPISGLAAQETQYF. CDR3 bases: TGTGCCAGCAGCCCCATCTCGGGACTAGCGGCGCAAGAGACCCAGTACTTC.

The J gene is TRBJ2-7, the V gene TRBV3-1 (or the pseudogene TRBV3-2); D may be TRBD2 (6 bases). In germline, CDR1 is LGHDT, CDR2 YNNKEL (reference sequence). This CDR3 region has 14 residues. Trimming left V 3 bases short and J 4 bases short, with 13 bases between. CDR3 DNA sequence: TGTGCCAGCAGCCAGGGAGCCGGGAGTTACGAGCAGTACTTC. As protein: CASSQGAGSYEQYF.

This sequence joins TRBV7-9 and TRBJ2-7; a weak D match, TRBD2 (7 bases). Germline-derived CDR1 and CDR2 are SEHNR and FQNEAQ (reference sequence). V lost 6 bases and J 6 bases, leaving 18 bases between the germline ends. The CDR3 consists of 14 residues. CDR3 region: CASRKGGSPLEQYF. CDR3 sequence (DNA): TGTGCCAGCAGGAAGGGGGGGAGTCCCCTCGAGCAGTACTTC.

The chain couples TRBV27 to TRBJ2-1, with 7 nucleotides matching TRBD2. Trimming at V came to 0 bases and at J to 5 bases, leaving 7 bases not matched to a gene. Per the germline V gene, CDR1 is MNHEY and CDR2 is SMNVEV (reference sequence). This CDR3 contains 16 residues. The CDR3 nucleotides read TGTGCCAGCAGTTTATCGAGAACTAGCGACCACAATGAGCAGTTCTTC. This translates into CASSLSRTSDHNEQFF.

This chain connects TRBV10-3 to TRBJ1-2; D might be TRBD1 (5 bases). Germline values: CDR1 ENHRY, CDR2 SYGVKD. Trimming shortened V by 4 bases and J by 9 bases, and 15 bases separated the two germline ends. This CDR3 is 13 amino acids long. This chain's CDR3 is CAISGGTIQRYTF. The CDR3 DNA sequence: TGTGCCATCAGTGGGGGGACTATACAACGCTACACCTTC.

This clone was counted between two and nine times. The chain's CDR3 is CAAGTVNTEAFF. In DNA form, the CDR3 reads TGTGCCGCCGGGACAGTGAACACTGAAGCTTTCTTT. This rearrangement joins TRBV30 to TRBJ1-1; 7 bases are a match to TRBD1. This CDR3 comprises 12 residues. CDR1 is GTSNPN and CDR2 is SVGIG in the germline V gene (reference sequence). Unmatched junction bases numbered 3, after V lost 8 bases and J lost 0 bases.

This chain links TRBV5-1 with TRBJ2-7; 7 nucleotides agree with TRBD2. The germline CDR1 and CDR2 sequences are SGHRS and YFSETQ. The CDR3 has 14 residues. V trimming: 4 bases; J trimming: 0 bases; junction bases outside the gene matches: 4. The CDR3 region is CASSERGYSYEQYF. Here the CDR3 DNA reads TGCGCCAGCAGCGAGCGGGGCTACTCCTACGAGCAGTACTTC. The whole variable domain, filled in from reference TRBV5-1 and TRBJ2-7, reads KAGVTQTPRYLIKTRGQQVTLSCSPISGHRSVSWYQQTPGQGLQFLFEYFSETQRNKGNFPGRFSGRQFSNSRSEMNVSTLELGDSALYLCASSERGYSYEQYFGPGTRLTVT.

This chain connects TRBV6-5 to TRBJ2-1, with TRBD2 matching over 13 bases. V lost 2 bases, J lost 10 bases, and 8 bases stayed unmatched. CDR3 length equals 16 residues. Germline-derived CDR1 and CDR2 are MNHEY and SVGAGI. The CDR3 nucleotides are TGTGCCAGCAGTTACCTTACTAGCGGGAGGGCCGGCGAGCAGTTCTTC. Its protein is CASSYLTSGRAGEQFF.

CDR3 DNA sequence: TGCGCCAGCAGCCAAGAGAGGTTGATAGCGGGGAGGAGTGATACGCAGTATTTT. Its protein product is CASSQERLIAGRSDTQYF. V usage is TRBV4-1 and J usage is TRBJ2-3; 8 bases are shared with TRBD2. The CDR3 runs 18 residues. CDR1 is MGHRA and CDR2 is YSYEKL in the germline V gene. The ends lost 0 bases at V and 6 bases at J; junction bases unmatched: 14.

This clone was seen a few times. This sequence joins TRBV6-5 and TRBJ1-5; TRBD1 is a possible D gene (5 bases). V was clipped by 7 bases and J by 7 bases, with 14 bases between them. This CDR3 is built from 13 residues. Germline lookup yields CDR1 MNHEY and CDR2 SVGAGI. CDR3 sequence (DNA): TGTGCCAGCACTTCGGGGGTAGGGCAGCCCCAGCATTTT. This gives the protein CASTSGVGQPQHF.

The chain recombines TRBV19 with TRBJ1-1, with D perhaps TRBD1 (5 bases). Germline assignment: CDR1 LNHDA and CDR2 SQIVND (reference sequence). Trimming stripped 3 bases from V and 1 base from J, with 12 bases between. This CDR3 has 15 residues. The CDR3 DNA is TGTGCCAGTAGTATTCCCAGGGTTACGAACACTGAAGCTTTCTTT. Its translation is CASSIPRVTNTEAFF.

This clone is a singleton in its sample. The chain couples TRBV7-2 to TRBJ2-7; 14 positions match TRBD2. CDR1 and CDR2 (germline): SGHTA, FQGNSA. The J segment lost 7 bases and the V segment lost 5 bases, leaving 13 bases of the junction unmatched. The CDR3 contains 17 residues. The CDR3 is CASSQTSGRAWFGEQYF. DNA for the CDR3: TGTGCCAGCAGCCAGACTAGCGGGAGGGCCTGGTTTGGTGAGCAGTACTTC.

The chain links TRBV29-1 to TRBJ2-7; tentative D call: TRBD2 (5 bases). CDR3 length equals 14 residues. Trimming took 4 bases from V and 2 from J, leaving 15 bases between them. Germline V lookup: CDR1 SQVTM, CDR2 ANQGSEA. CDR3 residues: CSVAFGVTTYEQYF. The CDR3 coding sequence is TGCAGCGTTGCGTTCGGGGTAACGACCTACGAGCAGTACTTC.

This clone was recorded only once. The chain employs TRBV6-5 and TRBJ1-2, with 9 bases fitting TRBD1. CDR3 length: 13 amino acids. V trimming: 5 bases; J trimming: 7 bases; junction bases outside the gene matches: 5. In germline, CDR1 is MNHEY, CDR2 SVGAGI. CDR3 nucleotides: TGTGCCAGCAGTCCCCGGACAGGGGCTGGCTACACCTTC. Translating gives CASSPRTGAGYTF.

This chain links TRBV18 with TRBJ2-7, with 13 bases lining up with TRBD2. V shed 6 bases, J shed 6 bases, and the junction held 8 bases outside the gene matches. Germline loops: CDR1 KGHSH, CDR2 LQKENI. The CDR3 is 15 amino acids. CDR3 amino acids: CASSPSGLAGSEQYF. The CDR3 DNA is TGTGCCAGCTCCCCTTCGGGACTAGCGGGATCCGAGCAGTACTTC.